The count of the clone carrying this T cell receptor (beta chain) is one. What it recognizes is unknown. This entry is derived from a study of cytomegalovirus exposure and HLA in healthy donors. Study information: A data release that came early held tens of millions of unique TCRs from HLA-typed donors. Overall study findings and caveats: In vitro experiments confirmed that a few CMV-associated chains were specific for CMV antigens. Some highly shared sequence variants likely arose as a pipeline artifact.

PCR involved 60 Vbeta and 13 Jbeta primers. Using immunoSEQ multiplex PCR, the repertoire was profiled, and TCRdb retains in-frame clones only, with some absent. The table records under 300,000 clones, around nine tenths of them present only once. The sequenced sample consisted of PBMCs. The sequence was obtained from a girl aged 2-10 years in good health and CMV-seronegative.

The CDR3 reads CASSHRGTGVKEQYF. In nucleotides, the CDR3 is TGTGCCAGCAGCCACCGGGGGACAGGGGTGAAGGAGCAGTACTTC. V gene TRBV6-5 combines with J gene TRBJ2-7; 10 nucleotides agree with TRBD1. The CDR3 contains 15 residues. Germline CDR1 MNHEY, CDR2 SVGAGI. V dropped 6 bases and J dropped 7; count of bases not matched to a gene: 12.